These 28 T cell receptor beta chains share one sample of origin, sequenced in a study of T-cell memory formation after mild COVID-19. TCRdb used MiXCR to reprocess the 5' RACE reads, holding one entry per CDR3 protein. The sample has over 120,000 distinct CDR3 sequences, under 30% seen once; the top ten hold roughly a quarter. The sample comprised PBMCs or a T cell subset sorted from them (not recorded which). These receptors were obtained from an adult woman who had mild COVID-19 (a few samples of this study predate the infection). Cell type and time point are not known.

The V and J genes are TRBV9 and TRBJ2-7; D perhaps matches TRBD2 (7 bases). V dropped 0 bases and J dropped 5 bases, with 12 bases sitting between them. This CDR3 has 14 amino acids. The germline CDR1 and CDR2 sequences are SGDLS and YYNGEE. In DNA form, the CDR3 reads TGTGCCAGCAGCGTAGGGGGGGGCCTTGACGAGCAGTACTTC. This gives the protein CASSVGGGLDEQYF.

In its sample, this clonotype was seen a few times. The J gene is TRBJ2-7, the V gene TRBV6-6; D might be TRBD2 (6 bases). The germline V gene has CDR1 MNHNY and CDR2 SVGAGI (reference sequence). The CDR3 is made up of 12 amino acids. Trimming took off 0 bases at V and 6 bases at J, with 6 bases between the two ends. The CDR3 spells CASSYSGGEQYF. The CDR3 region has the DNA TGTGCCAGCAGTTACTCGGGAGGCGAGCAGTACTTC.

This rearrangement joins TRBV24-1 to TRBJ2-1; weak D call: TRBD2 (5 bases). Germline CDR1 and CDR2: KGHDR and SFDVKD. The V end was cut by 0 bases, the J end by 9 bases, with 8 bases between. The CDR3 is made up of 13 amino acids. The CDR3 DNA reads as TGTGCCACCAGTGATTTGTTGGGGAGTGAGCAGTTCTTC. Translating gives CATSDLLGSEQFF.

This clonotype was counted only a few times. The rearrangement links TRBV10-3 to TRBJ2-3, with 9 bases identical to TRBD2. The V segment lost 0 bases and the J segment 6 bases; nucleotides outside the gene matches: 7. The CDR3 covers 16 residues. In germline, CDR1 is ENHRY, CDR2 SYGVKD. CDR3 in DNA: TGTGCCATCAGTGAGTCGACTAGCGGACTCCCCGATACGCAGTATTTT. This sequence encodes CAISESTSGLPDTQYF.

This clonotype turned up a few times. The V call is TRBV27, the J call TRBJ1-1; D possibly corresponds to TRBD1 (6 bases). Trimming left V 10 bases short and J 4 bases short, with 19 bases between. Germline assignment: CDR1 MNHEY and CDR2 SMNVEV (reference sequence). There are 14 residues in the CDR3. CDR3 coding DNA: TGTGCCACTTCGCTACAGGGTACTGGCACTGAAGCTTTCTTT. This sequence encodes CATSLQGTGTEAFF.

In this sample, this clonotype turned up a few times. This chain connects TRBV20-1 to TRBJ1-6; D unclear. The CDR3 is made up of 12 amino acids. The ends were cut back, 6 bases at V and 13 bases at J, with 16 bases in the middle. Germline V lookup: CDR1 DFQATT, CDR2 SNEGSKA (reference sequence). The CDR3 sequence: CSAPHPVGPLHF. DNA of the CDR3: TGCAGTGCCCCACACCCGGTGGGGCCCCTCCACTTT.

The V gene is TRBV5-1, the J gene TRBJ1-1; 9 bases fit TRBD1. Germline CDR1 reads SGHRS; CDR2 reads YFSETQ. The CDR3 runs to 13 residues. V gave up 1 base and J gave up 6 bases; unmatched junction bases: 1. CDR3 protein: CASSLWTGAEAFF. The CDR3 DNA follows: TGCGCCAGCAGCTTGTGGACAGGGGCTGAAGCTTTCTTT.

The chain links TRBV25-1 to TRBJ1-2; 7 nucleotides match TRBD1. The CDR3 is made up of 14 amino acids. V was clipped by 5 bases and J by 8 bases; unmatched bases: 11. Germline V gene data show CDR1 as MGHDK and CDR2 as SYGVNS. The CDR3 DNA follows: TGTGCCAGCAGTTACGGAGGGGGCGTGGGGGGCTACACCTTC. It specifies CASSYGGGVGGYTF.

V is TRBV29-1 and J is TRBJ2-6, with D unclear. This CDR3 spans 14 amino acids. CDR1 is SQVTM and CDR2 is ANQGSEA in the germline V gene. V gave up 4 bases and J gave up 0 bases, with 7 bases separating them. Here the CDR3 DNA reads TGCAGCGTTGGGGGTGTCTCTGGGGCCAACGTCCTGACTTTC. Translation gives CSVGGVSGANVLTF.

The genes are TRBV12-3 or TRBV12-4 and TRBJ2-1, with a weak D call TRBD2 (7 bases). The CDR3 contains 16 residues. V lost 4 bases and J 1 base, leaving 14 bases between the germline ends. The CDR3 reads CASSWGGTPSYNEQFF. The CDR3 DNA sequence: TGTGCCAGCAGTTGGGGAGGGACACCATCCTACAATGAGCAGTTCTTC.

This clonotype was seen only a few times. This chain connects TRBV9 to TRBJ1-2; D gene uncertain. Germline V gene sequence: CDR1 SGDLS, CDR2 YYNGEE. V was clipped by 8 bases and J by 8 bases, with 10 bases between them. The length of the CDR3 is 10 residues. The CDR3 DNA reads TGTGCCAGTCGCGGAATGGGCTACACCTTC. The encoded protein is CASRGMGYTF.

This clonotype showed up just a few times. The J gene is TRBJ2-1, the V gene TRBV28; D remains ambiguous. The V end was cut by 8 bases, the J end by 6 bases, with 23 bases between. Germline assignment: CDR1 MDHEN and CDR2 SYDVKM. This CDR3 is 16 amino acids long. The CDR3 sequence is CASGTLTATVLNEQFF. DNA for the CDR3: TGTGCCAGCGGAACCCTTACAGCGACCGTACTCAATGAGCAGTTCTTC.

This chain links TRBV29-1 with TRBJ2-5; unclear D gene. The CDR3 is 14 amino acids. The germline gives CDR1 SQVTM, CDR2 ANQGSEA. V lost 2 bases to trimming and J lost 1 base, with 11 bases between them. The CDR3 coding sequence is TGCAGCGTTGAACTTGCTCCTTTCCAAGAGACCCAGTACTTC. It codes for CSVELAPFQETQYF.

The V and J genes are TRBV5-1 and TRBJ2-1; D gene uncertain. From germline, CDR1 is SGHRS and CDR2 YFSETQ. The V and J ends lost 0 bases and 7 bases respectively, with 8 bases between them. This CDR3 has 13 residues. The CDR3 sequence: CASSLAPANEQFF. CDR3 nucleotides: TGCGCCAGCAGCTTGGCGCCCGCTAATGAGCAGTTCTTC.

There are a few counts of this clonotype. CDR3 sequence: CATSTSFQGQGPYEQYF. CDR3 bases: TGTGCCACCAGCACCTCCTTTCAAGGACAGGGACCCTACGAGCAGTACTTC. The chain joins TRBV15 to TRBJ2-7; 8 bases agree with TRBD1. The ends lost 4 bases at V and 2 bases at J; junction bases unmatched: 13. This CDR3 contains 17 residues. The germline V gene has CDR1 LNHNV and CDR2 YYDKDF (reference sequence).

The V gene is TRBV7-6, the J gene TRBJ2-7; no definite D call. V was clipped by 4 bases and J by 2 bases, with 9 bases between them. This CDR3 is built from 13 residues. Germline assignment: CDR1 SGHVS and CDR2 FNYEAQ. CDR3 sequence: CASSWGRAYEQYF. CDR3 coding DNA: TGTGCCAGCAGCTGGGGTAGAGCCTACGAGCAGTACTTC. The complete variable domain, with remaining parts taken from reference TRBV7-6 and TRBJ2-7, reads GAGVSQSPRYKVTKRGQDVALRCDPISGHVSLYWYRQALGQGPEFLTYFNYEAQQDKSGLPNDRFSAERPEGSISTLTIQRTEQRDSAMYRCASSWGRAYEQYFGPGTRLTVT.

This sequence joins TRBV27 and TRBJ2-4; 7 nucleotides match TRBD1. V lost 5 bases and J lost 2; bases outside the gene matches: 3. The CDR3 runs 14 residues. CDR1 and CDR2 from the germline V gene are MNHEY and SMNVEV (reference sequence). The CDR3 sequence is CASSQTGPKNIQYF. The DNA for the CDR3 is TGTGCCAGCAGTCAGACAGGGCCCAAAAACATTCAGTACTTC.

The V call is TRBV6-5, the J call TRBJ1-1, with D unresolved. This CDR3 has 14 amino acids. V was cut by 2 bases and J by 1 base, with 8 bases left in between. The germline V gene has CDR1 MNHEY and CDR2 SVGAGI. In DNA, the CDR3 is TGTGCCAGCAGTTACGGCCCGACGAACACTGAAGCTTTCTTT. Translation: CASSYGPTNTEAFF.

This chain uses TRBV7-9 with TRBJ1-2; the D is unclear. V lost 5 bases and J 5 bases, leaving 12 bases between the germline ends. The CDR3 consists of 13 residues. Germline CDR1 is SEHNR and CDR2 is FQNEAQ (reference sequence). CDR3 protein: CASSAVSGYGYTF. CDR3 DNA: TGTGCCAGCAGCGCGGTCTCGGGGTATGGCTACACCTTC.

This chain connects TRBV6-5 to TRBJ2-3; D is uncertain. Trimming cost V 6 bases and J 1 base, with 14 bases left between them. CDR3 length: 15 amino acids. Germline V gene sequence: CDR1 MNHEY, CDR2 SVGAGI. CDR3 amino acids: CASSLKPRRTDTQYF. CDR3 bases: TGTGCCAGCAGCTTGAAGCCGCGGCGCACAGATACGCAGTATTTT.

The chain carries TRBV29-1 and TRBJ2-7; possibly TRBD2 for D (5 bases). The CDR3 runs to 14 residues. Germline V lookup: CDR1 SQVTM, CDR2 ANQGSEA. Trimming pared 0 bases from V and 3 bases from J, leaving 12 bases between. The DNA of the CDR3 is TGCAGCGTTGAAGAGTTGTCTGAGGGCTACGAGCAGTACTTC. Translated, it gives CSVEELSEGYEQYF.

This chain links TRBV7-8 with TRBJ1-1; D gene unclear. Germline assignment: CDR1 SGHVS and CDR2 FQNEAQ. The CDR3 length is 16 residues. The V gene lost 0 bases and the J gene lost 0 bases, with 11 bases spanning the gap. The CDR3 is CASSLAPGGMNTEAFF. The DNA for the CDR3 is TGTGCCAGCAGCTTAGCTCCAGGAGGCATGAACACTGAAGCTTTCTTT. The whole variable domain, remainder taken from reference TRBV7-8 and TRBJ1-1, is GAGVSQSPRYKVAKRGQDVALRCDPISGHVSLFWYQQALGQGPEFLTYFQNEAQLDKSGLPSDRFFAERPEGSVSTLKIQRTQQEDSAVYLCASSLAPGGMNTEAFFGQGTRLTVV.

This clonotype was counted between two and nine times. In DNA, the CDR3 is TGTGCCAGCAGCGCCCGTGGAGGGAACACCGGGGAGCTGTTTTTT. Its translation: CASSARGGNTGELFF. V is TRBV9 and J is TRBJ2-2; a possible D gene is TRBD2 (5 bases). This CDR3 is 15 amino acids long. Trimming removed 3 bases at V and 1 base at J, with 10 bases between. Germline values: CDR1 SGDLS, CDR2 YYNGEE.

The V gene is TRBV20-1, the J gene TRBJ2-5, with 12 bases identical to TRBD2. The germline V gene has CDR1 DFQATT and CDR2 SNEGSKA (reference sequence). With 1 base clipped from V and 7 bases from J, the junction kept 10 bases outside the gene matches. The CDR3 spans 16 residues. The CDR3 nucleotides are TGCAGTGCTAGAGCTTACGCTAGCGGGAGGGCCGGGACCCAGTACTTC. This translates into CSARAYASGRAGTQYF.

The gene calls are TRBV12-1 and TRBJ2-3. TRBV12-1 constitutes a pseudogene. This CDR3 is built from 15 residues. For the CDR3, the DNA is TGTGCCAGCAGCTTTGTTCGCGGCTACACAGATACGCAGTATTTT. This gives the protein CASSFVRGYTDTQYF.

The sample holds a few counts of this clonotype. The chain recombines TRBV6-5 with TRBJ2-4; TRBD2 matches at 14 bases. V lost 4 bases, J lost 8 bases, and 10 bases stayed unmatched. The CDR3 has 17 amino acids. Germline lookup yields CDR1 MNHEY and CDR2 SVGAGI. CDR3 sequence: CASSFTTSGRGSDIQYF. CDR3 coding DNA: TGTGCCAGCAGTTTTACGACTAGCGGGAGGGGGAGTGACATTCAGTACTTC.

The V call is TRBV6-6, the J call TRBJ2-1, with 7 bases fitting TRBD2. The ends lost 8 bases at V and 3 bases at J; junction bases unmatched: 10. The CDR3 runs to 15 residues. CDR1 and CDR2 from the germline V gene are MNHNY and SVGAGI (reference sequence). The CDR3, as DNA: TGTGCCAGCGATGGAGGCGGGAGTAACTACAATGAGCAGTTCTTC. This sequence encodes CASDGGGSNYNEQFF.

This clonotype was seen a handful of times. The CDR3 protein is CASSLGGGAYNEQFF. As DNA, the CDR3 is TGTGCCAGCAGCTTAGGTGGCGGAGCCTACAATGAGCAGTTCTTC. This chain connects TRBV6-2 or TRBV6-3 to TRBJ2-1, with no clear D. Germline CDR1 is MNHEY and CDR2 is SVGEGT. The CDR3 sequence is 15 residues long. The V end was cut by 6 bases, the J end by 2 bases, with 14 bases between.